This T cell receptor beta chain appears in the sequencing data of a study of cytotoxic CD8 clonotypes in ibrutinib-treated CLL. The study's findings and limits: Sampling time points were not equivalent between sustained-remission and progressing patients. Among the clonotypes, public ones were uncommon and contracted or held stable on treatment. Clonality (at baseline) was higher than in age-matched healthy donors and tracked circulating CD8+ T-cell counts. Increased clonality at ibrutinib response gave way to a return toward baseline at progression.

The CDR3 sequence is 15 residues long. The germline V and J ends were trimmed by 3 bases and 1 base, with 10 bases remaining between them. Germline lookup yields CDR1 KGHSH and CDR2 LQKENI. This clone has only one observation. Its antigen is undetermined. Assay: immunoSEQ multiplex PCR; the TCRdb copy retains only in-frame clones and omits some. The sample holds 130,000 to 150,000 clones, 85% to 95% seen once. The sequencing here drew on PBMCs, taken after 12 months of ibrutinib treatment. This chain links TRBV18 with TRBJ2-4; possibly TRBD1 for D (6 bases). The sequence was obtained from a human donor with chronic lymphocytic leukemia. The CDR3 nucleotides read TGTGCCAGCTCACCCCACAGGGAGGCCAAAAACATTCAGTACTTC. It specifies CASSPHREAKNIQYF.